This T cell receptor beta chain derives from a study of cytomegalovirus exposure and HLA in healthy donors. Study at large: A preliminary data release comprised tens of millions of unique TCRs obtained from HLA-typed donors.

In the case of this clone: Its antigen is unknown.

Healthy donors of bone marrow made up the group. The PCR used 60 Vbeta and 13 Jbeta primers. Profiled with immunoSEQ multiplex PCR; TCRdb holds only in-frame clones, not every one. Among roughly 73,000 clones listed, roughly four fifths were seen once. Study-wide points: Sequence variants that were highly shared formed a cluster that was likely a sequencing artifact.

This CDR3 has 16 amino acids. The V and J ends lost 3 bases and 1 base, in that order; junction bases with no gene match: 6. Germline CDR1 SGDLS, CDR2 YYNGEE. The source is a man between 65 and 85 years old in good health and CMV-seronegative. Sequencing was performed on PBMCs. The V and J genes are TRBV9 and TRBJ2-1; 8 bases align to TRBD1. The CDR3 here is CASSALGTGSYNEQFF. The CDR3 DNA sequence: TGTGCCAGCAGCGCCCTCGGGACAGGTTCCTACAATGAGCAGTTCTTC.